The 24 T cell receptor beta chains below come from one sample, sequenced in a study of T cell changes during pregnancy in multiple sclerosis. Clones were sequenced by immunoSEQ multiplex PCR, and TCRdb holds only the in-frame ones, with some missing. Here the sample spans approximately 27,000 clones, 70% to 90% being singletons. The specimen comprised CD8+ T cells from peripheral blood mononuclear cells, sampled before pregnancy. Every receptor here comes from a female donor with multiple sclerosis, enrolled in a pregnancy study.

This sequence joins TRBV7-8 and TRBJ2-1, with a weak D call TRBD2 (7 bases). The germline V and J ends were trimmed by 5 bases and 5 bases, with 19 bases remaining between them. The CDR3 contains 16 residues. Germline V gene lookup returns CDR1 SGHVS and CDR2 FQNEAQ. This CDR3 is CASSPSGGGPNNEQFF. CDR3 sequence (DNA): TGTGCCAGCAGCCCCTCAGGCGGGGGCCCGAACAATGAGCAGTTCTTC.

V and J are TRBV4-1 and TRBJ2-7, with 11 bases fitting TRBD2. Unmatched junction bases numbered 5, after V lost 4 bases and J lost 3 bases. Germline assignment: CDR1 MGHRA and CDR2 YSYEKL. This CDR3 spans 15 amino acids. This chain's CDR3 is CASSRILAGVYEQYF. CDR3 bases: TGCGCCAGCAGCCGAATACTAGCGGGGGTCTACGAGCAGTACTTC.

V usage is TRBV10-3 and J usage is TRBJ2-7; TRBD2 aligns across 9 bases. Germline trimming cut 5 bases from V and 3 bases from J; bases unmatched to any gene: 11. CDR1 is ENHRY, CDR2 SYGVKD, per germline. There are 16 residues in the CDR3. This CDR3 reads CAISPYPGGGDYEQYF. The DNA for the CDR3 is TGTGCCATCAGTCCATACCCCGGCGGGGGGGACTACGAGCAGTACTTC.

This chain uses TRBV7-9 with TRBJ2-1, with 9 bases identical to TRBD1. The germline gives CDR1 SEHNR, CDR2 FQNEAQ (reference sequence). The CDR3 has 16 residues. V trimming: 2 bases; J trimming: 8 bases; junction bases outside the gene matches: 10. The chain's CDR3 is CASSLYMGQGIHEQFF. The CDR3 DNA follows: TGTGCCAGCAGCTTATATATGGGACAGGGTATCCATGAGCAGTTCTTC.

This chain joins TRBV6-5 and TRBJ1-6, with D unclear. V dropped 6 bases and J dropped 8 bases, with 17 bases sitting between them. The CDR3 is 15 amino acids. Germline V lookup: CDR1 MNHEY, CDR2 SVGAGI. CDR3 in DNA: TGTGCCAGCAGGCCCCAACAGCCAAAGCATTCACCCCTCCACTTT. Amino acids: CASRPQQPKHSPLHF.

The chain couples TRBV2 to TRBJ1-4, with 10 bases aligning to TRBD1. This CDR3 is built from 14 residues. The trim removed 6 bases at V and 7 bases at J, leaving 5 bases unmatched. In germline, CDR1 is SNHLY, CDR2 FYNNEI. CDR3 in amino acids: CASSLGQGREKLFF. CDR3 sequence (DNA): TGTGCCAGCAGCTTGGGACAGGGGCGTGAAAAACTGTTTTTT.

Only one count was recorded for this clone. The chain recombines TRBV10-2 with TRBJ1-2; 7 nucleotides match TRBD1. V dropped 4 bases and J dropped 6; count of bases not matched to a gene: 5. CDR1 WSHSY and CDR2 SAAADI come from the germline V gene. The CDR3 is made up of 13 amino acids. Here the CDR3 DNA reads TGCGCCAGCAGTGGGGGACAGTGGGATGGCTACACCTTC. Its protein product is CASSGGQWDGYTF.

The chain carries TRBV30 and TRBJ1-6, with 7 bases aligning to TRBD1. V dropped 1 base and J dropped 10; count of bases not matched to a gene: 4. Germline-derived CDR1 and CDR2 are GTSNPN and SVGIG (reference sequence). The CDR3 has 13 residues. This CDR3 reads CAWSDRGGSPLHF. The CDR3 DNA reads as TGTGCCTGGAGTGACAGAGGGGGCTCACCCCTCCACTTT.

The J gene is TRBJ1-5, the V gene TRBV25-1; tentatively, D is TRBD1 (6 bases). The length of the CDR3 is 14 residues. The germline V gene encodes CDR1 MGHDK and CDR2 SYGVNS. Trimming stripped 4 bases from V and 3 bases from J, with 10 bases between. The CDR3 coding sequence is TGTGCCAGCAGTGGGAACAGGGACAATCAGCCCCAGCATTTT. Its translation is CASSGNRDNQPQHF.

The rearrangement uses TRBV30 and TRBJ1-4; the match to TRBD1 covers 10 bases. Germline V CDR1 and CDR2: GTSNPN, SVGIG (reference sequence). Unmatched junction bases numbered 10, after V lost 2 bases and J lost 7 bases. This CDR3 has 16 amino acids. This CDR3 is CAWSTGPGQGFEKLFF. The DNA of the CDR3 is TGTGCCTGGAGTACTGGTCCGGGACAGGGGTTTGAAAAACTGTTTTTT.

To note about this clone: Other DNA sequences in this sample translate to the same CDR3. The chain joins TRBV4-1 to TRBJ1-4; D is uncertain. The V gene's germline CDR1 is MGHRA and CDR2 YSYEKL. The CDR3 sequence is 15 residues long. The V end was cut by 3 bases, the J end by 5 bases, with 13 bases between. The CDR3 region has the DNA TGCGCCAGCAGCCACGAATCCCGGTCGAATGAAAAACTGTTTTTT. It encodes CASSHESRSNEKLFF.

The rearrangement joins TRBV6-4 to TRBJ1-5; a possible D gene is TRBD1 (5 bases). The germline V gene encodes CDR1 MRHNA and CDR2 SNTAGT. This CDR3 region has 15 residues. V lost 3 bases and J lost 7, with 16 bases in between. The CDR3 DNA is TGTGCCAGCAGTGAGAGTGGAGGGGCCAGCCAGCCCCAGCATTTT. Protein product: CASSESGGASQPQHF.

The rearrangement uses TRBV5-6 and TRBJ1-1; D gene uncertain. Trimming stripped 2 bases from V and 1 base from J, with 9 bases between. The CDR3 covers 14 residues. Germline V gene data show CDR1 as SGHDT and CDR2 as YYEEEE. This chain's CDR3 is CASSLSPGNTEAFF. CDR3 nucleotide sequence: TGTGCCAGCAGCTTATCCCCAGGGAACACTGAAGCTTTCTTT. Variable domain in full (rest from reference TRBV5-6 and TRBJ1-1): DAGVTQSPTHLIKTRGQQVTLRCSPKSGHDTVSWYQQALGQGPQFIFQYYEEEERQRGNFPDRFSGHQFPNYSSELNVNALLLGDSALYLCASSLSPGNTEAFFGQGTRLTVV.

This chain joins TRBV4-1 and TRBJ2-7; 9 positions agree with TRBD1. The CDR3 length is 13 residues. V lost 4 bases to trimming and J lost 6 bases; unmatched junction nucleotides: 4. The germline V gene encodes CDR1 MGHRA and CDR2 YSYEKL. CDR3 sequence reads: CASSPHRGLEQYF. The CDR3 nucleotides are TGCGCCAGCAGCCCCCACAGGGGGCTCGAGCAGTACTTC.

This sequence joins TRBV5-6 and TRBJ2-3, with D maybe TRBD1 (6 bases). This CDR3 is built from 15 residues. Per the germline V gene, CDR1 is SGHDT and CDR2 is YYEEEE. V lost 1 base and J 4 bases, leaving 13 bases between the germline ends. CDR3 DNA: TGTGCCAGCAGCTTGTCTTGGGGACATCCAGATACGCAGTATTTT. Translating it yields CASSLSWGHPDTQYF.

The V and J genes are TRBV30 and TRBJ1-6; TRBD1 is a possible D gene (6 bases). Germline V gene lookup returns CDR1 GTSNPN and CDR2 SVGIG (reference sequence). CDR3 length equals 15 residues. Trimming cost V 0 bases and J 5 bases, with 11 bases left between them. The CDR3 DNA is TGTGCCTGGAGTGTAAACCAGGGGAATAATTCACCCCTCCACTTT. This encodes CAWSVNQGNNSPLHF.

The CDR3: CASTNGGGAGGELFF. The CDR3 coding sequence is TGCGCCAGCACCAACGGCGGGGGGGCTGGCGGGGAGCTGTTTTTT. The chain links TRBV10-2 to TRBJ2-2; TRBD2 aligns across 9 bases. J lost 7 bases, V lost 7 bases, and 10 bases had no gene match. This CDR3 is built from 15 residues. CDR1 is WSHSY, CDR2 SAAADI, per germline.

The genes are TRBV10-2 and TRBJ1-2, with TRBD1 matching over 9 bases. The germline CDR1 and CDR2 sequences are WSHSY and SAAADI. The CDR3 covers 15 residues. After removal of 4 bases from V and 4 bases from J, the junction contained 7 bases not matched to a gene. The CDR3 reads CASSGGQGFGYGYTF. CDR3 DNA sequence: TGCGCCAGCAGTGGGGGACAGGGATTTGGCTATGGCTACACCTTC.

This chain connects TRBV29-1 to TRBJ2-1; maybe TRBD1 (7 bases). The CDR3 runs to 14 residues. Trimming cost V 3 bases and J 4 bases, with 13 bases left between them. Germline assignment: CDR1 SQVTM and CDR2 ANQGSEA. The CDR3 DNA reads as TGCAGCGTTGATCGCGGGGACAGATACAATGAGCAGTTCTTC. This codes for CSVDRGDRYNEQFF.

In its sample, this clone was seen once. In DNA, the CDR3 is TGTGCCAGCAGTCCCCCCCAGACAGGGAGTGAGACCCAGTACTTC. This gives the protein CASSPPQTGSETQYF. The chain couples TRBV6-5 to TRBJ2-5; 7 bases align to TRBD1. The germline V gene encodes CDR1 MNHEY and CDR2 SVGAGI. The V and J ends lost 5 bases and 5 bases, in that order; junction bases with no gene match: 11. This CDR3 has 15 residues.

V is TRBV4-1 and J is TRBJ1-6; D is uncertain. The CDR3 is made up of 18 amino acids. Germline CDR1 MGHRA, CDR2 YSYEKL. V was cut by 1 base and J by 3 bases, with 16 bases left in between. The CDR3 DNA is TGCGCCAGCAGCCAAGTATCACATACCGAAGTCTATAATTCACCCCTCCACTTT. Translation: CASSQVSHTEVYNSPLHF.

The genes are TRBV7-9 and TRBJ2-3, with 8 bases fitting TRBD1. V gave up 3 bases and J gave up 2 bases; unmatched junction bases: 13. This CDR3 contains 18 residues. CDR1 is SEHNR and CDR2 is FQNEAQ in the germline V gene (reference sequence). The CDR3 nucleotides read TGTGCCAGCAGCTTCCTCCCCTCGGGACAGGAGACCACAGATACGCAGTATTTT. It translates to CASSFLPSGQETTDTQYF.

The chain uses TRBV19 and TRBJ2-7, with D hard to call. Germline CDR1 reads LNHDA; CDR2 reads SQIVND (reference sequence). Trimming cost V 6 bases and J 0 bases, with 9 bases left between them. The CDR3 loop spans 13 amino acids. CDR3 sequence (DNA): TGTGCCAGTAGCGTAACAGCCTCCTACGAGCAGTACTTC. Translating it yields CASSVTASYEQYF.

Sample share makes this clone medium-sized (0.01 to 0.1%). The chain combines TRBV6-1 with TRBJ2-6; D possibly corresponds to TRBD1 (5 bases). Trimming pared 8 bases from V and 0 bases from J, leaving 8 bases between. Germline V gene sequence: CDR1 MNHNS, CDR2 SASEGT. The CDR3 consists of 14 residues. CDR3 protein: CASGDSSGANVLTF. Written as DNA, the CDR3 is TGTGCCAGCGGCGACAGCTCTGGGGCCAACGTCCTGACTTTC.